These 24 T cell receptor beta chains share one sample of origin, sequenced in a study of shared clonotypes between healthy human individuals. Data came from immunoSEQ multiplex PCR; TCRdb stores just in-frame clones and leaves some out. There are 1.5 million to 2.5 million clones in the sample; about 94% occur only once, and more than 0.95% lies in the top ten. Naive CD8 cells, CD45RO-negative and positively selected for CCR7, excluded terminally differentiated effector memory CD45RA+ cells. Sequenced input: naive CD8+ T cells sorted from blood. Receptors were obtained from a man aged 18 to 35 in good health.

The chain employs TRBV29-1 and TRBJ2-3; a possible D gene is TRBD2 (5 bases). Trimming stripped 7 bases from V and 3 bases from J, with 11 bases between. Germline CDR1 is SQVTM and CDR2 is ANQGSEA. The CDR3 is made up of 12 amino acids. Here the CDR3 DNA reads TGCAGCGCCCACAGCGGAACAGATACGCAGTATTTT. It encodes CSAHSGTDTQYF.

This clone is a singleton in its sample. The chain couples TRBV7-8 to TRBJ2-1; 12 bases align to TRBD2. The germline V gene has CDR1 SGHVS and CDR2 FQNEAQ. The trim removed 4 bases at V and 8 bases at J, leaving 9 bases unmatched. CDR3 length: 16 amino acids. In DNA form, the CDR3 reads TGTGCCAGCAGCTCAGGACTAGCGGGGAATTGGGATGAGCAGTTCTTC. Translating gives CASSSGLAGNWDEQFF.

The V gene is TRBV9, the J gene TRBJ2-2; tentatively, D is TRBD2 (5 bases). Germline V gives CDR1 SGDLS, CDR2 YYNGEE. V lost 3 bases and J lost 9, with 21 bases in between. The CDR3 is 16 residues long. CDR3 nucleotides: TGTGCCAGCAGCGCATCAAAGAAGTCATCGGACTGGGAGCTGTTTTTT. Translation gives CASSASKKSSDWELFF.

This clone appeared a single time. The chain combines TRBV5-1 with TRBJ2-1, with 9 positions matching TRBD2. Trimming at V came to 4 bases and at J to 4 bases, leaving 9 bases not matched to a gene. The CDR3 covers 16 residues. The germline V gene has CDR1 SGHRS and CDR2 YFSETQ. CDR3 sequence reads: CASSPLLAGSYNEQFF. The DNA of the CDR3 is TGCGCCAGCAGCCCTTTGCTAGCGGGATCTTACAATGAGCAGTTCTTC.

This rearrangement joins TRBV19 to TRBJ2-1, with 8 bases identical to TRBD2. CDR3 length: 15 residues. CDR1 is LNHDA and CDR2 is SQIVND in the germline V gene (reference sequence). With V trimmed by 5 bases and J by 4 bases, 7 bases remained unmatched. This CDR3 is CASSPFSGDYNEQFF. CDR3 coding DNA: TGTGCCAGTAGTCCTTTTAGCGGGGATTACAATGAGCAGTTCTTC.

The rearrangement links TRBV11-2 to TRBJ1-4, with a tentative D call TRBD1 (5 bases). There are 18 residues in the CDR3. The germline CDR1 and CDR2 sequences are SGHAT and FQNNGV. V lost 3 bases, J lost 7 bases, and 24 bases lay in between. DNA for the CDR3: TGTGCCAGCAGCTTGGGCCCCGGGGACTCCCGAAGAGGTGAAAAACTGTTTTTT. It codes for CASSLGPGDSRRGEKLFF.

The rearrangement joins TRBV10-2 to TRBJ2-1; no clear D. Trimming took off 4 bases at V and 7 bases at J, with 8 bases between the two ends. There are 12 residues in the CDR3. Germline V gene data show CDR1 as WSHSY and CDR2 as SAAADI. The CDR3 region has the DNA TGCGCCAGCAGTGGACGAGAAAATGAGCAGTTCTTC. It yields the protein CASSGRENEQFF.

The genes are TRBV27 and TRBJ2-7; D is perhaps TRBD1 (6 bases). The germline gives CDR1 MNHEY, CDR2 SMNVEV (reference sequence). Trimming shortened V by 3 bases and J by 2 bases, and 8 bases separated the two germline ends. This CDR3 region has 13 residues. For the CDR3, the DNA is TGTGCCAGCAGTTTTCGGGACACCTACGAGCAGTACTTC. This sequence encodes CASSFRDTYEQYF.

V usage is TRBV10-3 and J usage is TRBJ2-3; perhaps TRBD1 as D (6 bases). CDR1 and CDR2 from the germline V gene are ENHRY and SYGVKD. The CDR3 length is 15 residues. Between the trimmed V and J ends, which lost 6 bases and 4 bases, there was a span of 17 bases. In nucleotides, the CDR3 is TGTGCCATCAGCCCTTCTGACAGGTCGCCAGATACGCAGTATTTT. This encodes CAISPSDRSPDTQYF.

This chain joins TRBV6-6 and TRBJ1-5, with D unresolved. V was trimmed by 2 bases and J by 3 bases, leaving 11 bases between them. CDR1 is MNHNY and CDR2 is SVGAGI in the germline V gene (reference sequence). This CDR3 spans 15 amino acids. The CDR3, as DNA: TGTGCCAGCAGTTACCCCGACGGTTTCAATCAGCCCCAGCATTTT. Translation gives CASSYPDGFNQPQHF.

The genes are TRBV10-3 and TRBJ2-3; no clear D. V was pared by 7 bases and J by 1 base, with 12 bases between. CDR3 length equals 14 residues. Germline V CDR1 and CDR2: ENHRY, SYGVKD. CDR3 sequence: CAITDPPGTDTQYF. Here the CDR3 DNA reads TGTGCCATCACCGACCCCCCGGGCACAGATACGCAGTATTTT.

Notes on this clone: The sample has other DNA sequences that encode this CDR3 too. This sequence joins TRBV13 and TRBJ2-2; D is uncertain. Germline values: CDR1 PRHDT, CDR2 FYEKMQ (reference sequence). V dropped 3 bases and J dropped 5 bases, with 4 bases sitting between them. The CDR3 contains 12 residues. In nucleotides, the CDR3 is TGTGCCAGCAGCTTCCTTACCGGGGAGCTGTTTTTT. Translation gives CASSFLTGELFF.

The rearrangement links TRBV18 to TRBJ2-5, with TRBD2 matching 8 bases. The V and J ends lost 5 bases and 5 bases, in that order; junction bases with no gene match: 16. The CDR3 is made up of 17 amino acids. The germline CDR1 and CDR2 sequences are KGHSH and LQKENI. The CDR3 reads CASSSLFTGTSYETQYF. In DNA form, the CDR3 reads TGTGCCAGCTCATCGCTTTTTACCGGGACTAGTTATGAGACCCAGTACTTC.

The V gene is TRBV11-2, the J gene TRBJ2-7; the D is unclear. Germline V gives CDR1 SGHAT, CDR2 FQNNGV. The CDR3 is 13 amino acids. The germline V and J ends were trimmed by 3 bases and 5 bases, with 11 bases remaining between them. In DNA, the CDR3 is TGTGCCAGCAGCTTTGCAGTTCCGCACGAGCAGTACTTC. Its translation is CASSFAVPHEQYF.

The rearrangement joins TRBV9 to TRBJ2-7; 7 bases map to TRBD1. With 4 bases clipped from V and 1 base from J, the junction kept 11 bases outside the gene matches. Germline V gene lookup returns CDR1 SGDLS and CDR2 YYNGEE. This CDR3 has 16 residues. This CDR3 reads CASSPPVGDSSYEQYF. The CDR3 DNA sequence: TGTGCCAGCAGCCCCCCCGTAGGGGACAGTTCCTACGAGCAGTACTTC.

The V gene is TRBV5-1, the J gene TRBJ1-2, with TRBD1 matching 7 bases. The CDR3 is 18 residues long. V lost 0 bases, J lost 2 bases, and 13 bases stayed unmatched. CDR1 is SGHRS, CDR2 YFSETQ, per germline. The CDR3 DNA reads TGCGCCAGCAGCTTGGCCCCTGCCCCGGACAGGAACAACTATGGCTACACCTTC. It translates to CASSLAPAPDRNNYGYTF.

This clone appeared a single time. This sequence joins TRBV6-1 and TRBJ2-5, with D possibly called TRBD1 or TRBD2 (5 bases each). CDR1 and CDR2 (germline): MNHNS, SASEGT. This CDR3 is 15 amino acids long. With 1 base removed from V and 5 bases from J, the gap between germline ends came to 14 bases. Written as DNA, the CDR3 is TGTGCCAGCAGTGAAGAGAGGGGCTCGGGGGAGACCCAGTACTTC. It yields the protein CASSEERGSGETQYF.

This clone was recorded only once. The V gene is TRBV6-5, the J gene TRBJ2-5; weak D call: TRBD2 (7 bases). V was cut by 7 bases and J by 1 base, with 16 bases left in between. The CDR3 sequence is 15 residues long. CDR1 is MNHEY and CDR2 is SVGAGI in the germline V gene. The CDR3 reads CASTKGGGAQETQYF. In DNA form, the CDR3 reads TGTGCCAGCACTAAAGGTGGGGGGGCCCAAGAGACCCAGTACTTC.

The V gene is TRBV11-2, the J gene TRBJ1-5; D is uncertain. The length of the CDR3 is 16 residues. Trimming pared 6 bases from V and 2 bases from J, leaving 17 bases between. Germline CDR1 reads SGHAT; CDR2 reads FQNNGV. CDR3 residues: CASSPYPTGGNQPQHF. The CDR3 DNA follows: TGTGCCAGCAGTCCATACCCAACCGGCGGCAATCAGCCCCAGCATTTT.

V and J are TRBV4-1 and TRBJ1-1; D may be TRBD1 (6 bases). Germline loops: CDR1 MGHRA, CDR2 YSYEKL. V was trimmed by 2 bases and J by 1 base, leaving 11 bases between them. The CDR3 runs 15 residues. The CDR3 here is CASSQYPGQNTEAFF. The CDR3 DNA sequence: TGCGCCAGCAGCCAATACCCGGGACAGAACACTGAAGCTTTCTTT.

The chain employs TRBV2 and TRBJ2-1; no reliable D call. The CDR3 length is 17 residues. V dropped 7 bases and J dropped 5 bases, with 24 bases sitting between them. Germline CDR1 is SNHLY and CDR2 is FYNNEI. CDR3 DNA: TGTGCCAGCACCGGAATGCCCGGCCGAGGTGACAACAATGAGCAGTTCTTC. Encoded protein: CASTGMPGRGDNNEQFF.

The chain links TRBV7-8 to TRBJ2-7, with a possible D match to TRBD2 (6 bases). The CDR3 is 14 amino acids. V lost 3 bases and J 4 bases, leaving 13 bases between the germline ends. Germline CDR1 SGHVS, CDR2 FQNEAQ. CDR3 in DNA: TGTGCCAGCAGCTTCGCGGGGATCACTTACGAGCAGTACTTC. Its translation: CASSFAGITYEQYF.

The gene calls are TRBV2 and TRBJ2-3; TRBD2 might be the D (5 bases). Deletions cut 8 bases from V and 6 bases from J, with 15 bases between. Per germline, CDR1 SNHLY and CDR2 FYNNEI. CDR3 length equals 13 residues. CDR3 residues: CASWWEKSDTQYF. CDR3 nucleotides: TGTGCCAGCTGGTGGGAGAAGTCGGATACGCAGTATTTT.

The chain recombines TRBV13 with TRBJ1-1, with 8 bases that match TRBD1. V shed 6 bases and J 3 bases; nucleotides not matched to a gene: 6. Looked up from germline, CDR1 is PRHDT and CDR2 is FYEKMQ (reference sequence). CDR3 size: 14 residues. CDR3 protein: CASRERTGYTEAFF. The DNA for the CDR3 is TGTGCCAGCAGAGAGAGGACAGGGTACACTGAAGCTTTCTTT.